This note documents a single T cell receptor beta chain sequence. The antigen remains undetermined. This sample was taken from a study of shared clonotypes between healthy human individuals. Researchers divided each subset's genomic DNA evenly across several immunoSEQ plates. Only in-frame clones appear in the TCRdb table, and some are missing; sequencing was by immunoSEQ multiplex PCR. The table includes millions of clones, approximately 90% detected once. Study results and limitations: Enrolling few donors narrowed the genetic and exposure-history diversity that was represented.

The V gene's germline CDR1 is SGHNT and CDR2 YENEEA. V was pared by 0 bases and J by 7 bases, with 5 bases of the junction left unmatched. The length of the CDR3 is 14 residues. The rearrangement joins TRBV11-3 to TRBJ2-7; TRBD2 matches at 8 bases. This sequence was found in a man younger than 35 in good health. The sequenced material came from naive CD4+ T cells sorted from blood. Regarding subset: CD45RA+ positively selected. CDR3 sequence: CASSLDRASGEQYF. For the CDR3, the DNA is TGTGCCAGCAGCTTAGATCGAGCTAGCGGGGAGCAGTACTTC.